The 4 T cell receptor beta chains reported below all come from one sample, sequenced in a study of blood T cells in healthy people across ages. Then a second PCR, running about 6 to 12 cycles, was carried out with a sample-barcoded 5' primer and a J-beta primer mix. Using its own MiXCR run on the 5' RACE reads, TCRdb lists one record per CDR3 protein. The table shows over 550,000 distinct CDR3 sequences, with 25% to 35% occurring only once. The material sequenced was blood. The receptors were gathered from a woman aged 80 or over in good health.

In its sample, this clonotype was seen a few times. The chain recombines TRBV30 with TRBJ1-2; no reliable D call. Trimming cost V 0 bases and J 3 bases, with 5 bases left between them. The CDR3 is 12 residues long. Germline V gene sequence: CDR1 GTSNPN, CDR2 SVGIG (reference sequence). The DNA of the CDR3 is TGTGCCTGGAGTGTCACGGACTATGGCTACACCTTC. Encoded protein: CAWSVTDYGYTF.

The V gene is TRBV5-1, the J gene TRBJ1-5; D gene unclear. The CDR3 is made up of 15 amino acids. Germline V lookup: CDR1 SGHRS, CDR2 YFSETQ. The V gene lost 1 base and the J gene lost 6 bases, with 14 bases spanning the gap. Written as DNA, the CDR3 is TGCGCCAGCAGCTTGACCGCGGGCTTGGGTCAGCCCCAGCATTTT. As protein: CASSLTAGLGQPQHF.

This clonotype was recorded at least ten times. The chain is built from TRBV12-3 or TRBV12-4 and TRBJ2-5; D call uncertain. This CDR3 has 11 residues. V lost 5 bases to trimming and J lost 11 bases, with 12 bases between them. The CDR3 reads CASSSRNEQYF. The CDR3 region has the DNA TGTGCCAGCAGTAGCCGGAATGAGCAGTACTTC.

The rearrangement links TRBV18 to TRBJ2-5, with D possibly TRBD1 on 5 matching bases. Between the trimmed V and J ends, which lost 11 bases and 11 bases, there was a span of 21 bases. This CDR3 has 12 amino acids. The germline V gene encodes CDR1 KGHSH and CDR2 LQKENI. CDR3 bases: TGTGCCGGTAAAGGGGTTGTCAATGAGCAGTACTTC. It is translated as CAGKGVVNEQYF.